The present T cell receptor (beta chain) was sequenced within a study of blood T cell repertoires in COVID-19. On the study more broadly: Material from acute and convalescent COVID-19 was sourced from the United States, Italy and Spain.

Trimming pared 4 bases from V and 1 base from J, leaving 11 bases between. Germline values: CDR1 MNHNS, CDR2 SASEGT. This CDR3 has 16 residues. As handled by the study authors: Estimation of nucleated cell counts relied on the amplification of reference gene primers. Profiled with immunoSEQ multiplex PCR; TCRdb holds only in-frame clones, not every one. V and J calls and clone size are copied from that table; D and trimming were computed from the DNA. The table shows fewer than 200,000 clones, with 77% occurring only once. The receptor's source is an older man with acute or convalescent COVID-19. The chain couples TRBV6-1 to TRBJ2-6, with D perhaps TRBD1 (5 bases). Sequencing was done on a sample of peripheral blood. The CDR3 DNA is TGTGCCAGCAGTGGACAGCTACGGTCTGGGGCCAACGTCCTGACTTTC. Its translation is CASSGQLRSGANVLTF.